These T cell receptor beta chains were read from a single sample in a study of OX40 agonist ivuxolimab in advanced cancers. Sequencing was performed with immunoSEQ multiplex PCR; in TCRdb, only in-frame clones are kept and a portion is missing. The sample includes about 76,000 clones, more than 85% seen only once; the top ten take about 2.6%. Source: CD4+ or CD8+ T cells sorted from blood, taken in a trial of the OX40 agonist ivuxolimab. All receptors come from an adult with an advanced solid tumor such as melanoma, head and neck, liver or kidney cancer. The CDR3 runs from the conserved cysteine through the conserved F or W. Fields, in order: D gene, J gene, CDR3 length, V gene, CDR3 protein. A D gene is named only where the DNA matches it firmly.

d_gene: .
j_gene: TRBJ1-3
len: 12
v_gene: TRBV4-2
CDR3aa: CASSQDVGTIYF

d_gene: TRBD1
j_gene: TRBJ1-1
len: 15
v_gene: TRBV27
CDR3aa: CASSSAGTGYTEAFF

d_gene: .
j_gene: TRBJ1-4
len: 14
v_gene: TRBV11-2
CDR3aa: CASSLPGKTEKLFF

d_gene: TRBD2
j_gene: TRBJ2-5
len: 13
v_gene: TRBV10-1
CDR3aa: CASTTGGAETQYF

d_gene: .
j_gene: TRBJ1-2
len: 11
v_gene: TRBV7-2
CDR3aa: CASHLVGSPTF

d_gene: TRBD1
j_gene: TRBJ1-4
len: 13
v_gene: TRBV4-3
CDR3aa: CASSLGTGEKLFF

d_gene: TRBD2
j_gene: TRBJ2-5
len: 12
v_gene: TRBV19
CDR3aa: CASGLAGGTQYF

d_gene: TRBD2
j_gene: TRBJ2-7
len: 14
v_gene: TRBV6-1
CDR3aa: CASSEGSGVLEQYF

d_gene: .
j_gene: TRBJ2-3
len: 15
v_gene: TRBV5-1
CDR3aa: CASSLEARGTDTQYF

d_gene: .
j_gene: TRBJ1-2
len: 16
v_gene: TRBV14
CDR3aa: CASSQNRMGGIYGYTF

d_gene: .
j_gene: TRBJ1-2
len: 14
v_gene: TRBV7-9
CDR3aa: CATRGSGTLGGYTF

d_gene: .
j_gene: TRBJ2-3
len: 13
v_gene: TRBV5-1
CDR3aa: CASSSLGTDTQYF

d_gene: .
j_gene: TRBJ1-1
len: 16
v_gene: TRBV5-4
CDR3aa: CASSSPDLFLNTEAFF

d_gene: .
j_gene: TRBJ1-1
len: 15
v_gene: TRBV28
CDR3aa: CATVAGVQLNTEAFF

d_gene: .
j_gene: TRBJ2-5
len: 14
v_gene: TRBV29-1
CDR3aa: CSVGKTGVQETQYF

d_gene: .
j_gene: TRBJ2-1
len: 15
v_gene: TRBV5-4
CDR3aa: CASSQPGLQVNEQFF

d_gene: TRBD1
j_gene: TRBJ1-2
len: 15
v_gene: TRBV5-1
CDR3aa: CASSLTGGINYGYTF

d_gene: .
j_gene: TRBJ1-1
len: 14
v_gene: TRBV4-2
CDR3aa: CASRLPTENTEAFF

d_gene: TRBD2
j_gene: TRBJ2-1
len: 16
v_gene: TRBV5-1
CDR3aa: CASSLLEAGGYNEQFF

d_gene: .
j_gene: TRBJ1-2
len: 14
v_gene: TRBV6-5
CDR3aa: CASSLGGQDYGYTF

d_gene: .
j_gene: TRBJ2-3
len: 11
v_gene: TRBV6-5
CDR3aa: CASRGADTQYF

d_gene: TRBD1
j_gene: TRBJ2-7
len: 14
v_gene: TRBV11-1
CDR3aa: CASSSRQGPYEQYF

d_gene: .
j_gene: TRBJ2-1
len: 14
v_gene: TRBV30
CDR3aa: CAWGKTGSYNEQFF

d_gene: .
j_gene: TRBJ1-4
len: 19
v_gene: TRBV11-2
CDR3aa: CASSSGSLRDFWRGEKLFF

d_gene: .
j_gene: TRBJ1-2
len: 18
v_gene: TRBV2
CDR3aa: CASSEARTFVGGVGGYTF

d_gene: .
j_gene: TRBJ2-3
len: 14
v_gene: TRBV18
CDR3aa: CASSPPVNLDTQYF

d_gene: TRBD1
j_gene: TRBJ2-7
len: 14
v_gene: TRBV6-5
CDR3aa: CASTPRTGDYEQYF

d_gene: TRBD1
j_gene: TRBJ1-1
len: 12
v_gene: TRBV2
CDR3aa: CASTLMDREAFF